Following are 12 T cell receptor beta chains from one sample sequenced in a study of T cells after yellow fever vaccination. One entry per CDR3 protein results from TCRdb running MiXCR on the 5' RACE reads. The sample has about 130,000 distinct CDR3 sequences, approximately 7% seen once; the top ten hold just under 2.5%. Sequencing used CD4+ T cells sorted from PBMCs, obtained less than 11 days after the first yellow fever vaccination. These receptors were obtained from a man between 18 and 35 years old who received the YFV17D yellow fever vaccine.

The V and J genes are TRBV7-2 and TRBJ1-1; 7 bases are a match to TRBD1. Germline trimming cut 6 bases from V and 1 base from J; bases unmatched to any gene: 14. This CDR3 region has 17 residues. Looked up from germline, CDR1 is SGHTA and CDR2 is FQGNSA. CDR3 sequence reads: CASSFTTGTVRNTEAFF. CDR3 bases: TGTGCCAGCAGTTTTACTACAGGGACAGTCCGGAACACTGAAGCTTTCTTT.

This clonotype showed up many times. The chain links TRBV7-3 to TRBJ2-2; 10 nucleotides agree with TRBD1. The germline CDR1 and CDR2 sequences are SGHTA and FQGTGA. The J segment lost 5 bases and the V segment lost 5 bases, leaving 5 bases of the junction unmatched. The length of the CDR3 is 15 residues. The CDR3 DNA sequence: TGTGCCAGCAGCCTGGACAGGGGGGGGACCGGGGAGCTGTTTTTT. Encoded protein: CASSLDRGGTGELFF.

The gene calls are TRBV5-4 and TRBJ1-4; D is ambiguous. CDR1 and CDR2 from the germline V gene are SGHNT and YYREEE (reference sequence). CDR3 size: 15 residues. The ends were cut back, 5 bases at V and 3 bases at J, with 14 bases in the middle. The CDR3 nucleotides read TGTGCCAGCAGGCCAGGACTCTTCCCTAATGAAAAACTGTTTTTT. The encoded protein is CASRPGLFPNEKLFF.

This clonotype was seen many times. The chain is built from TRBV10-3 and TRBJ1-5, with D perhaps TRBD1 (6 bases). Germline V gene sequence: CDR1 ENHRY, CDR2 SYGVKD. This CDR3 comprises 14 residues. Trimming took 8 bases from V and 4 from J, leaving 15 bases between them. CDR3 amino acids: CAISRDTLNQPQHF. As DNA, the CDR3 is TGTGCCATCTCGCGGGACACCCTGAATCAGCCCCAGCATTTT.

This clonotype was seen repeatedly, ten times or more. V is TRBV6-5 and J is TRBJ2-1; 7 positions agree with TRBD1. Germline V lookup: CDR1 MNHEY, CDR2 SVGAGI. The V and J ends lost 0 bases and 1 base, in that order; junction bases with no gene match: 9. The length of the CDR3 is 18 residues. In DNA form, the CDR3 reads TGTGCCAGCAGTTACTCGAGCAATAGGGGGCCGTCCTACAATGAGCAGTTCTTC. Translation gives CASSYSSNRGPSYNEQFF.

This chain joins TRBV10-3 and TRBJ1-1; D gene unclear. The V gene's germline CDR1 is ENHRY and CDR2 SYGVKD. Trimming took 10 bases from V and 1 from J, leaving 13 bases between them. The CDR3 length is 13 residues. The CDR3 here is CATSGAKNTEAFF. In nucleotides, the CDR3 is TGTGCCACTTCGGGAGCAAAGAACACTGAAGCTTTCTTT.

This clonotype was seen ten or more times. The chain combines TRBV12-3 or TRBV12-4 with TRBJ2-5, with 9 nucleotides matching TRBD2. The CDR3 totals 14 residues. Unmatched junction bases numbered 1, after V lost 3 bases and J lost 2 bases. Written as DNA, the CDR3 is TGTGCCAGCAGTTTCAGCGGGGGGCAAGAGACCCAGTACTTC. As protein: CASSFSGGQETQYF.

This clonotype was observed many times. This rearrangement joins TRBV7-3 to TRBJ2-2, with 9 nucleotides matching TRBD2. This CDR3 has 18 residues. Per the germline V gene, CDR1 is SGHTA and CDR2 is FQGTGA. The V segment lost 0 bases and the J segment 1 base; nucleotides outside the gene matches: 6. The CDR3 here is CASSLTPTSGGNTGELFF. As DNA, the CDR3 is TGTGCCAGCAGCTTAACGCCGACTAGCGGAGGGAACACCGGGGAGCTGTTTTTT.

This clonotype was seen ten or more times. The genes are TRBV7-2 and TRBJ1-1; D remains unclear. The V and J ends lost 1 base and 3 bases respectively, with 9 bases between them. CDR3 length equals 14 residues. Per germline, CDR1 SGHTA and CDR2 FQGNSA. The CDR3 is CASSLVLGHTEAFF. DNA of the CDR3: TGTGCCAGCAGCTTAGTTCTGGGTCACACTGAAGCTTTCTTT.

The sample holds many counts of this clonotype. The chain couples TRBV10-3 to TRBJ1-6; D gene uncertain. This CDR3 comprises 16 residues. V lost 6 bases and J lost 2, with 14 bases in between. Germline values: CDR1 ENHRY, CDR2 SYGVKD. CDR3 loop: CAIRREGLTYNSPLHF. In DNA form, the CDR3 reads TGTGCCATCAGGAGGGAGGGTCTCACCTATAATTCACCCCTCCACTTT.

This clonotype was counted ten times or more. The rearrangement links TRBV6-1 to TRBJ2-1; D is ambiguous. Germline loops: CDR1 MNHNS, CDR2 SASEGT. The CDR3 extends over 13 amino acids. V was shortened by 7 bases and J by 4 bases, with 11 bases between the two germline ends. The CDR3 DNA reads as TGTGCCAGCACCTCCGATTCTTACAATGAGCAGTTCTTC. Protein sequence: CASTSDSYNEQFF.

This clonotype was seen repeatedly, ten times or more. This chain links TRBV2 with TRBJ1-5, with 7 bases aligning to TRBD1. The V segment lost 3 bases and the J segment 2 bases; nucleotides outside the gene matches: 4. CDR1 is SNHLY, CDR2 FYNNEI, per germline. The CDR3 has 15 amino acids. In DNA form, the CDR3 reads TGTGCCAGCAGTGAGCAGGGGGAAGGCAATCAGCCCCAGCATTTT. Translated: CASSEQGEGNQPQHF.